This TCR beta chain appears in the sequencing data of a study of cytomegalovirus exposure and HLA in healthy donors. The study, taken as a whole, reports: One cluster of highly shared sequence variants probably arose as a sequencing artifact. A list of 164 TCR beta chains associated with cytomegalovirus was given.

Primers: 60 Vbeta forward and 13 Jbeta reverse. Only in-frame clones appear in the TCRdb table, and some are missing; sequencing was by immunoSEQ multiplex PCR. The table records roughly 100,000 clones, about three quarters of them present only once. This clone was seen only a few times. The antigen is not known. Trimming removed 0 bases at V and 1 base at J, with 13 bases between. CDR1 and CDR2 (germline): SGHRS, YFSETQ. The CDR3 has 16 amino acids. V and J are TRBV5-1 and TRBJ1-1; D is ambiguous. Sample: PBMCs. The sequence came from a female donor in good health and CMV-seropositive. The CDR3 loop is CASSLAPFGQNTEAFF. The CDR3 nucleotides are TGCGCCAGCAGCTTGGCCCCTTTTGGGCAGAACACTGAAGCTTTCTTT.